This T cell receptor beta chain originates from a study of blood T cell repertoires in COVID-19 (dated by TCRdb to the early 2020s). A note on the overall study: The collaborator samples originated in the United States, Italy and Spain and spanned the acute and convalescent phases of COVID-19. The material from the prospective study consisted of cDNA or gDNA derived from T cells, B-cell-depleted T cells, or PBMCs. Deeply sampled blood TCRbeta repertoires from subjects exposed to, actively infected with, or recovered from COVID-19 were included in the dataset. The repertoires were made available in a free public database intended to serve as a resource for research on the immune response to SARS-CoV-2. Samples were obtained from the ongoing ImmuneRACE study (first 160 participants) and from about 1,300 subjects provided by 6 global collaborators. Sample metadata almost always included a de-identified subject ID, COVID-19 status, age in years and sex. Where available, HLA class I and class II types were obtained from metadata supplied by the sample provider rather than from assay-based typing.

The immunoSEQ Assay, a bias-controlled multiplex PCR, was used to amplify TCRbeta CDR3 regions from genomic DNA. Turning to the authors' computational methods: Within the assay, amplification of reference gene primers was used to estimate how many nucleated cells each sample contained. To quantify the absolute abundance of each unique TCRbeta CDR3 rearrangement, sequence reads were collapsed and filtered. For each sample, productive Simpson clonality was calculated as the square root of Simpson's diversity index over productive rearrangements. Held by TCRdb, this immuneACCESS table contains in-frame sequences only and omits some clones. Under half of the omission traces to an unresolved V gene where checked; the cause of the rest is unknown. That table furnishes V, J and clone size, whereas the DNA furnished D and trimming. Recorded for this sample are about 480,000 clones; around 89% of them occurred a single time. The ten largest clonotypes hold roughly 4.3% of the sample.

Inclusive of the bounding cysteine and phenylalanine, the CDR3 is 13 residues long. The retained sequence is limited to the CDR3, 39 bases, with the frame set at the first base. The trim is 3 bases for V and 0 bases for J, with a gap of 9 bases between the germline ends. The germline V gene (reference sequence) sets CDR1 to DFQATT and CDR2 to SNEGSKA. Collaborating institutions collected whole blood in K2EDTA tubes following their own protocols. Collaborator samples were shipped for TCRbeta analysis as frozen whole blood, isolated PBMCs, or DNA extracted from either sample type. What the authors observed across the whole study: The quantity of clinical and demographic metadata differed by source and by participant and was supplied without curation.

Note on this clone: The specificity of this receptor is unknown. There are no base qualities to consult, and no much larger clone falls within one base.

The sequence joins TRBV20-1 to TRBJ2-7; a confident D gene designation cannot be given. The sample consisted of peripheral blood. This receptor was identified in a woman between 25 and 40 years old with acute or convalescent COVID-19. The CDR3 sequence is CSASFPSSYEQYF. Read as DNA, the sequence is TGCAGTGCTAGTTTCCCGAGCTCCTACGAGCAGTACTTC.